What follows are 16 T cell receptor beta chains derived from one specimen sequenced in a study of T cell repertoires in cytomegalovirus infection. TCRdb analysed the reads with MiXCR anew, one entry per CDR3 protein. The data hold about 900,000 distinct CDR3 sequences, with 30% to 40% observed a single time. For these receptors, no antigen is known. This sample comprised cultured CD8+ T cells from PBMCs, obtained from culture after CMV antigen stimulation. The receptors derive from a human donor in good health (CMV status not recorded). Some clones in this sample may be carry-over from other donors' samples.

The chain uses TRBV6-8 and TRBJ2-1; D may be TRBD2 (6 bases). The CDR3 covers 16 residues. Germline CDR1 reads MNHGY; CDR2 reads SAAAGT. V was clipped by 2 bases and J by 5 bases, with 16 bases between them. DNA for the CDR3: TGTGCCAGCAGTTACCTTTGGGCTAGCGATCACAATGAGCAGTTCTTC. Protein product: CASSYLWASDHNEQFF.

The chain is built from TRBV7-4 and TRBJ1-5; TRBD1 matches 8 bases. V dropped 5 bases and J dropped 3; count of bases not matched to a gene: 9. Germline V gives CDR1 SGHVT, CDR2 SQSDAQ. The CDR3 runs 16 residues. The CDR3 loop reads CASSRLTGDINQPQHF. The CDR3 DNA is TGTGCCAGCAGCAGATTGACAGGGGATATCAATCAGCCCCAGCATTTT.

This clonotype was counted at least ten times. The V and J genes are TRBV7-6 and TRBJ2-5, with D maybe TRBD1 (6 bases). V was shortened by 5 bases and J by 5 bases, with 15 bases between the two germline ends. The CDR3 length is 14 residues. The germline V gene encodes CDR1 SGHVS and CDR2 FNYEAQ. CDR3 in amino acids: CASSPLYRDETQYF. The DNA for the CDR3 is TGTGCCAGCAGCCCTCTTTACAGGGACGAGACCCAGTACTTC.

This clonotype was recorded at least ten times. This CDR3 reads CASGSSFGTMNTEAFF. Here the CDR3 DNA reads TGTGCCAGCGGTAGCAGTTTTGGGACGATGAACACTGAAGCTTTCTTT. V gene TRBV12-3 or TRBV12-4 combines with J gene TRBJ1-1; TRBD1 might be the D (5 bases). The V gene lost 8 bases and the J gene lost 0 bases, with 19 bases spanning the gap. CDR3 size: 16 residues.

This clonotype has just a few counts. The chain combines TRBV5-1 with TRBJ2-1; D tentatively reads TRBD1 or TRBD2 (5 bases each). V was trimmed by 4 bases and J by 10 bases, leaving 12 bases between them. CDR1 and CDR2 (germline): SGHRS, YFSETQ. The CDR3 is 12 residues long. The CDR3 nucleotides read TGCGCCAGCAGCGCCGAGGGGCTGGAGCAGTTCTTC. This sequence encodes CASSAEGLEQFF.

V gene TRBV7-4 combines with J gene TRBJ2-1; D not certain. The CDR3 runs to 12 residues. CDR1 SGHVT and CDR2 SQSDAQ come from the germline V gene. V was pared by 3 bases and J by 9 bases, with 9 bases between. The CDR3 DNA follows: TGTGCCAGCAGCTTGGGAACACCTGAGCAGTTCTTC. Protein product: CASSLGTPEQFF. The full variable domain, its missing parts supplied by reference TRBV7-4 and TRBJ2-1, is GAGVSQSPRYKVAKRGRDVALRCDSISGHVTLYWYRQTLGQGSEVLTYSQSDAQRDKSGRPSGRFSAERPERSVSTLKIQRTEQGDSAVYLCASSLGTPEQFFGPGTRLTVL.

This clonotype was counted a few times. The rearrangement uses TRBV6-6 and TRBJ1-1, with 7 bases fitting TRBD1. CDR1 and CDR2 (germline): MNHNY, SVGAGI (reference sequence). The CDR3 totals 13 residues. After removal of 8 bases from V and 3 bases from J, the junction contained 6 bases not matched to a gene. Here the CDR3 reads CASGQQGDTEAFF. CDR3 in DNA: TGTGCCAGCGGCCAGCAGGGGGACACTGAAGCTTTCTTT.

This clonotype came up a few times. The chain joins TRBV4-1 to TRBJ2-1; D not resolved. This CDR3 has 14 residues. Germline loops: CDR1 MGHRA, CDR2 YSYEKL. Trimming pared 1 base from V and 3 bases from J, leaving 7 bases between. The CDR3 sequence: CASSQGKLYNEQFF. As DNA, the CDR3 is TGCGCCAGCAGCCAAGGGAAGCTCTACAATGAGCAGTTCTTC.

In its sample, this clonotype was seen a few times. CDR3 sequence (DNA): TGTGCCAGCAGTGAGAGAAGGGACAGGGCCTACGAGCAGTACTTC. Translation gives CASSERRDRAYEQYF. J is TRBJ2-7 and V is TRBV27; 9 nucleotides match TRBD1. This CDR3 comprises 15 residues. V lost 5 bases to trimming and J lost 2 bases; unmatched junction nucleotides: 7. CDR1 MNHEY and CDR2 SMNVEV come from the germline V gene (reference sequence).

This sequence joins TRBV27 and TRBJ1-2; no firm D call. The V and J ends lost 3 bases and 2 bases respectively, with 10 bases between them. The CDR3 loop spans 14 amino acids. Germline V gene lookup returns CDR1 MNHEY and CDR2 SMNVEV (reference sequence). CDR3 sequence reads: CASSFGSENYGYTF. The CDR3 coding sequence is TGTGCCAGCAGTTTTGGTAGTGAAAACTATGGCTACACCTTC.

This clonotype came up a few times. The chain's CDR3 is CASSHPGQQQYV. CDR3 in DNA: TGTGCCAGCAGTCACCCGGGACAGCAGCAGTACGTC. This chain joins TRBV6-2 or TRBV6-3 and TRBJ2-7, with 7 bases that match TRBD1. J lost 8 bases, V lost 5 bases, and 6 bases had no gene match. The germline V gene encodes CDR1 MNHEY and CDR2 SVGEGT. The CDR3 has 12 residues.

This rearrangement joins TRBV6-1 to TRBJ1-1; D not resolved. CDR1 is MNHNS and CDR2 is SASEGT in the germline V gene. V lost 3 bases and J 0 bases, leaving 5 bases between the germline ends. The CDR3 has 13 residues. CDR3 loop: CASSEPMNTEAFF. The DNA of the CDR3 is TGTGCCAGCAGTGAGCCCATGAACACTGAAGCTTTCTTT.

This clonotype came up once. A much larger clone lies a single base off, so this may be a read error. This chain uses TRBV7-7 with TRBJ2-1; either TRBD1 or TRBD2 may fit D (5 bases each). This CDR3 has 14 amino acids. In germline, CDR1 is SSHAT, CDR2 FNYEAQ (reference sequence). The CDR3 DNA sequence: TGTGCTAGCAGCGTAACGCAGGGACGCAATGAGCAGTTCTTC. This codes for CASSVTQGRNEQFF.

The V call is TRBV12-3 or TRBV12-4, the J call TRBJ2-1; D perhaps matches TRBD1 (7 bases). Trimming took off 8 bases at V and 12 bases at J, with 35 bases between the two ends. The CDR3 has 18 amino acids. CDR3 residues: CASVESSRGTVGRWTQFF. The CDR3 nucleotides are TGTGCCAGCGTCGAATCGTCACGCGGGACAGTAGGTAGATGGACGCAGTTCTTC.

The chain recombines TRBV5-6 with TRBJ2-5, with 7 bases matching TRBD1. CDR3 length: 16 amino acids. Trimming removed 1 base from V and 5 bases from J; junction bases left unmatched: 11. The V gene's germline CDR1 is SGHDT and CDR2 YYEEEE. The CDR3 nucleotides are TGTGCCAGCAGCTTGCTGAAAGGGGGCGCGGATGAGACCCAGTACTTC. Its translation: CASSLLKGGADETQYF. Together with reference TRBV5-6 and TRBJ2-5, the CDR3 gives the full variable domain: DAGVTQSPTHLIKTRGQQVTLRCSPKSGHDTVSWYQQALGQGPQFIFQYYEEEERQRGNFPDRFSGHQFPNYSSELNVNALLLGDSALYLCASSLLKGGADETQYFGPGTRLLVL.

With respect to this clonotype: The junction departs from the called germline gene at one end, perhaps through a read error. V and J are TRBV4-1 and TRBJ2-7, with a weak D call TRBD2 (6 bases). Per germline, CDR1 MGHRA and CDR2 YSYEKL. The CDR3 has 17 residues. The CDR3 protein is CASSHPPAGKSSYEQYF. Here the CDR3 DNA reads TGTGCCAGCAGCCACCCCCCGGCGGGGAAGAGCTCCTACGAGCAGTACTTC.